Listed below are T cell receptor beta chains from one sample, sequenced in a study of cytomegalovirus exposure and HLA in healthy donors. Profiling relied on immunoSEQ multiplex PCR, and the TCRdb table lists in-frame clones only, not all of them. Of around 150,000 clones in the sample, approximately 86% were seen once. The sample comprised PBMCs. All receptors derive from a woman aged 18-29 years in good health and CMV-seronegative. Both conserved end residues are part of each CDR3. Fields, in order: D gene, J gene, clone size, V gene, CDR3 protein, CDR3 DNA. The D gene is left open where the match is weak. Part of the rows lack a size; the others show once, few, many or a class for expanded clones.

TRBD2 | TRBJ2-7 | - | TRBV28 | CASSFTKTSGRVEQYF | TGTGCCAGCAGTTTCACTAAGACTAGCGGGAGGGTCGAGCAGTACTTC
- | TRBJ2-1 | - | TRBV27 | CASSLGPSEQFF | TGTGCCAGCAGTTTAGGCCCCTCCGAGCAGTTCTTC
TRBD2 | TRBJ2-7 | - | TRBV27 | CASSASSGETYEQYF | TGTGCCAGCAGTGCATCTAGCGGGGAGACCTACGAGCAGTACTTC
- | TRBJ2-7 | - | TRBV29-1 | CSATPGWGGPTYEQYF | TGCAGCGCAACCCCCGGGTGGGGCGGACCTACCTACGAGCAGTACTTC
TRBD2 | TRBJ2-1 | - | TRBV9 | CASSVGGGSSYNEQFF | TGTGCCAGCAGCGTAGGGGGAGGGAGCTCCTACAATGAGCAGTTCTTC
TRBD1 | TRBJ1-4 | - | TRBV25-1 | CASSARTGGYEKLFF | TGTGCCAGCAGTGCCCGGACAGGAGGGTATGAAAAACTGTTTTTT
TRBD2 | TRBJ2-7 | - | TRBV10-3 | CAISDLGLAGENYEQYF | TGTGCCATCAGTGATTTGGGACTAGCGGGGGAGAACTACGAGCAGTACTTC
TRBD1 | TRBJ1-2 | - | TRBV6-1 | CASTSTGVDGYTF | TGTGCCAGCACCTCCACAGGGGTGGATGGCTACACCTTC
TRBD1 | TRBJ2-1 | - | TRBV30 | CAWRSGTGNNEQFF | TGTGCCTGGAGGTCCGGGACAGGGAACAATGAGCAGTTCTTC
TRBD1 | TRBJ2-6 | - | TRBV19 | CASSITGGSVAGANVLTF | TGTGCCAGTAGTATAACAGGGGGTTCCGTCGCCGGGGCCAACGTCCTGACTTTC
- | TRBJ2-3 | - | TRBV6-5 | CASSYGGAGFDTQYF | TGTGCCAGCAGTTACGGGGGGGCCGGCTTCGATACGCAGTATTTT
- | TRBJ2-1 | - | TRBV4-1 | CASSNRGAFNEQFF | TGCGCCAGCAGCAACCGAGGTGCCTTCAATGAGCAGTTCTTC
TRBD1 | TRBJ2-1 | - | TRBV28 | CASSLGGTGGNEQFF | TGTGCCAGCAGTCTCGGAGGGACAGGGGGCAATGAGCAGTTCTTC
TRBD2 | TRBJ2-1 | - | TRBV11-2 | CASSSLAGGPHNEQFF | TGTGCCAGCAGCTCATTAGCGGGAGGGCCCCACAATGAGCAGTTCTTC
- | TRBJ1-1 | few | TRBV6-1 | CASSGGWGDEAFF | TGTGCCAGCAGTGGGGGTTGGGGGGATGAAGCTTTCTTT
TRBD1 | TRBJ1-4 | - | TRBV19 | CASSSSRGQTNEKLFF | TGTGCCAGTAGTTCCTCACGGGGACAGACTAATGAAAAACTGTTTTTT
- | TRBJ2-1 | - | TRBV5-1 | CASSLGSGLNEQFF | TGCGCCAGCAGCTTGGGATCCGGTTTAAATGAGCAGTTCTTC
- | TRBJ1-1 | - | TRBV13 | CASSLPGGLRGNAEAFF | TGTGCCAGCAGCCTCCCCGGCGGTCTACGGGGGAACGCTGAAGCTTTCTTT
TRBD2 | TRBJ2-7 | - | TRBV28 | CASSTGLGAYEQYF | TGTGCCAGCAGTACAGGACTAGGGGCCTACGAGCAGTACTTC
TRBD1 | TRBJ1-1 | few | TRBV5-1 | CASSLQGDTEAFF | TGCGCCAGCAGCCTACAGGGGGACACTGAAGCTTTCTTT
- | TRBJ1-1 | - | TRBV19 | CASSRSLAENTEAFF | TGTGCCAGTAGTAGGTCCCTGGCGGAGAACACTGAAGCTTTCTTT
- | TRBJ2-7 | - | TRBV5-5 | CASSPNLQTSEQYF | TGTGCCAGCAGCCCCAACCTCCAGACTTCCGAGCAGTACTTC
- | TRBJ2-3 | - | TRBV15 | CATSREKAGADTQYF | TGTGCCACCAGCAGAGAAAAGGCGGGGGCGGATACGCAGTATTTT
- | TRBJ2-7 | - | TRBV6-5 | CASSYSGQDTYEQYF | TGTGCCAGCAGTTACTCAGGCCAGGATACCTACGAGCAGTACTTC
TRBD1 | TRBJ1-5 | - | TRBV4-1 | CASSQDPGTGHEPQHF | TGCGCCAGCAGCCAAGACCCCGGGACAGGGCATGAGCCCCAGCATTTT
TRBD1 | TRBJ1-1 | - | TRBV5-1 | CASSLGTGGIEAFF | TGCGCCAGCAGCTTGGGGACAGGGGGTATTGAAGCTTTCTTT
- | TRBJ2-2 | - | TRBV10-3 | CAITGENRLAGELFF | TGTGCCATCACAGGGGAAAATAGGTTAGCCGGGGAGCTGTTTTTT
TRBD1 | TRBJ1-2 | - | TRBV10-3 | CAISEGQGYGYTF | TGTGCCATCAGTGAGGGACAGGGTTATGGCTACACCTTC
- | TRBJ2-7 | - | TRBV10-3 | CATRSGVIYEQYF | TGTGCCACCCGGAGCGGCGTGATCTACGAGCAGTACTTC
- | TRBJ2-7 | - | TRBV25-1 | CASSELGRQYF | TGTGCCAGCAGTGAGTTAGGGAGGCAGTACTTC
TRBD2 | TRBJ2-7 | once | TRBV2 | CASNEGTSGDYEQYF | TGTGCCAGCAACGAAGGGACTAGCGGGGATTACGAGCAGTACTTC
TRBD2 | TRBJ2-7 | - | TRBV4-2 | CASSPLTTSGSPYEQYF | TGTGCCAGCAGCCCATTAACGACTAGCGGGAGCCCCTACGAGCAGTACTTC
TRBD2 | TRBJ2-7 | - | TRBV11-2 | CASQLAGSYEQYF | TGTGCCAGCCAACTAGCGGGGTCCTACGAGCAGTACTTC
TRBD1 | TRBJ2-3 | few | TRBV2 | CASGGQGMGDTQYF | TGTGCCAGCGGTGGACAGGGGATGGGAGATACGCAGTATTTT
TRBD2 | TRBJ2-5 | - | TRBV4-1 | CASSQSTLADQETQYF | TGCGCCAGCAGCCAATCCACTCTAGCGGACCAAGAGACCCAGTACTTC
- | TRBJ2-7 | - | TRBV6-1 | CASSEYLGRVAYEQYF | TGTGCCAGCAGTGAATATCTGGGGCGCGTGGCCTACGAGCAGTACTTC
- | TRBJ2-7 | - | TRBV7-3 | CASSLGHSYEQYF | TGTGCCAGCAGCTTAGGGCACTCCTACGAGCAGTACTTC
- | TRBJ1-5 | - | TRBV11-2 | CASSRAGLNQPQHF | TGTGCCAGCAGCAGAGCAGGGCTCAATCAGCCCCAGCATTTT
- | TRBJ1-4 | few | TRBV7-9 | CASSLPIQGRDNEKLFF | TGTGCCAGCAGCTTACCAATCCAGGGGAGAGACAATGAAAAACTGTTTTTT
- | TRBJ1-2 | - | TRBV7-8 | CASSRGSDYTF | TGTGCCAGCAGCAGGGGTTCCGACTACACCTTC
- | TRBJ2-5 | - | TRBV4-1 | CASSQEIGRGQETQYF | TGCGCCAGCAGCCAAGAGATAGGGCGGGGCCAAGAGACCCAGTACTTC
- | TRBJ2-2 | - | TRBV6-5 | CASSYGVSSNTGELFF | TGTGCCAGCAGTTACGGAGTCAGCTCGAACACCGGGGAGCTGTTTTTT
- | TRBJ1-1 | once | TRBV7-9 | CASSFQGKSTEAFF | TGTGCCAGCAGCTTCCAGGGTAAATCGACTGAAGCTTTCTTT
TRBD1 | TRBJ1-3 | once | TRBV28 | CASSSGQGWGNTIYF | TGTGCCAGCAGTTCTGGACAGGGGTGGGGAAACACCATATATTTT
- | TRBJ1-4 | - | TRBV6-5 | CASSYSIQGGEKLFF | TGTGCCAGCAGTTACTCGATTCAGGGAGGGGAAAAACTGTTTTTT
- | TRBJ1-1 | - | TRBV5-8 | CASSLVGRGTEAFF | TGTGCCAGCAGCTTGGTAGGGAGAGGGACTGAAGCTTTCTTT
- | TRBJ1-1 | - | TRBV7-3 | CASSLSGPTEAFF | TGTGCCAGCAGCTTATCAGGGCCCACTGAAGCTTTCTTT
TRBD1 | TRBJ1-6 | once | TRBV7-9 | CASSLAGGDRGSPLHF | TGTGCCAGCAGCTTAGCTGGAGGGGACAGGGGTTCACCCCTCCACTTT
- | TRBJ1-1 | - | TRBV5-4 | CASSLPGAMNTEAFF | TGTGCCAGCAGCTTGCCAGGTGCGATGAACACTGAAGCTTTCTTT
- | TRBJ2-5 | - | TRBV7-3 | CASSFTGGEQYF | TGTGCCAGCAGCTTTACAGGGGGGGAGCAGTACTTC
TRBD1 | TRBJ2-5 | - | TRBV20-1 | CSARDRGQYF | TGCAGTGCCCGAGACAGGGGGCAGTACTTC
TRBD2 | TRBJ2-3 | - | TRBV7-6 | CASSPGLAGGHLLWDTQYF | TGTGCCAGCAGCCCAGGACTAGCGGGAGGACATCTGTTATGGGATACGCAGTATTTT
TRBD1 | TRBJ1-2 | - | TRBV7-9 | CASSLVMGQGYGYTF | TGTGCCAGCAGCTTAGTTATGGGACAGGGATACGGCTACACCTTC
TRBD2 | TRBJ2-7 | - | TRBV7-6 | CASSELAGGAHEQYF | TGTGCCAGCAGCGAGTTAGCGGGAGGGGCCCACGAGCAGTACTTC